One and the same sample provided the 14 T cell receptor beta chains below, sequenced in a study of neurological immune-mediated disorders. Using its own MiXCR run on the 5' RACE reads, TCRdb lists one record per CDR3 protein. The repertoire holds more than 35,000 distinct CDR3 sequences, 2.5% to 3.5% seen once, with about 15% in the top ten. Source material: PBMCs. Receptors were obtained from a woman in her forties or fifties with multiple sclerosis.

This clonotype was observed many times. The chain links TRBV5-1 to TRBJ2-1, with 13 bases that match TRBD2. With 4 bases clipped from V and 0 bases from J, the junction kept 7 bases outside the gene matches. The germline V gene encodes CDR1 SGHRS and CDR2 YFSETQ. This CDR3 has 18 amino acids. CDR3 loop: CASSPSGLAGTSYNEQFF. The CDR3 bases are TGCGCCAGCAGCCCCTCGGGACTAGCGGGGACCTCCTACAATGAGCAGTTCTTC.

At least ten counts were recorded for this clonotype. The chain combines TRBV20-1 with TRBJ2-4, with D tentatively TRBD2 (6 bases). The CDR3 spans 15 residues. CDR1 DFQATT and CDR2 SNEGSKA come from the germline V gene (reference sequence). Trimming pared 0 bases from V and 5 bases from J, leaving 14 bases between. In DNA form, the CDR3 reads TGCAGTGCTAGAGATAGGGCCAGCGGGCAAAACATTCAGTACTTC. Encoded protein: CSARDRASGQNIQYF.

This chain joins TRBV7-3 and TRBJ2-1, with D uncertain. The CDR3 covers 13 residues. Trimming shortened V by 5 bases and J by 4 bases, and 9 bases separated the two germline ends. CDR1 SGHTA and CDR2 FQGTGA come from the germline V gene. The CDR3 sequence is CASSPIGYNEQFF. In DNA, the CDR3 is TGTGCCAGCAGCCCCATCGGGTACAATGAGCAGTTCTTC.

This clonotype appeared many times. The V gene is TRBV28, the J gene TRBJ2-1; TRBD1 or TRBD2 may be the D gene (5 bases each). Germline values: CDR1 MDHEN, CDR2 SYDVKM. Trimming left V 10 bases short and J 9 bases short, with 22 bases between. This CDR3 has 14 residues. The CDR3 is CATLGARVVPEQFF. The CDR3 nucleotides read TGTGCCACCCTAGGGGCGCGGGTGGTTCCTGAGCAGTTCTTC. The full variable domain, its missing parts supplied by reference TRBV28 and TRBJ2-1, is DVKVTQSSRYLVKRTGEKVFLECVQDMDHENMFWYRQDPGLGLRLIYFSYDVKMKEKGDIPEGYSVSREKKERFSLILESASTNQTSMYLCATLGARVVPEQFFGPGTRLTVL.

Ten or more counts support this clonotype. This chain connects TRBV7-9 to TRBJ1-3; no firm D call. The V gene's germline CDR1 is SEHNR and CDR2 FQNEAQ (reference sequence). The CDR3 is made up of 14 amino acids. V was pared by 1 base and J by 0 bases, with 4 bases between. The DNA for the CDR3 is TGTGCCAGCAGCTTAGAGATCTCTGGAAACACCATATATTTT. It yields the protein CASSLEISGNTIYF.

This clonotype was observed many times. The V and J genes are TRBV5-1 and TRBJ1-6; D unclear. CDR3 length: 13 residues. V was cut by 0 bases and J by 8 bases, with 6 bases left in between. Germline CDR1 SGHRS, CDR2 YFSETQ. This CDR3 is CASSLEQDSPLHF. CDR3 nucleotide sequence: TGCGCCAGCAGCTTGGAGCAAGATTCACCCCTCCACTTT.

This clonotype occurred many times. V and J are TRBV27 and TRBJ1-5; D remains ambiguous. This CDR3 comprises 14 residues. Germline V lookup: CDR1 MNHEY, CDR2 SMNVEV (reference sequence). Trimming shortened V by 4 bases and J by 6 bases, and 13 bases separated the two germline ends. CDR3 DNA: TGTGCCAGCAGTTCAGGACTCGGTAGTCAGCCCCAGCATTTT. Its translation: CASSSGLGSQPQHF.

This clonotype was seen repeatedly, ten times or more. V is TRBV12-3 or TRBV12-4 and J is TRBJ1-1; D remains unclear. This CDR3 region has 16 residues. V lost 5 bases and J 1 base, leaving 17 bases between the germline ends. The CDR3 sequence is CASSLRAPSANTEAFF. For the CDR3, the DNA is TGTGCCAGCAGTCTCCGGGCCCCCAGTGCGAACACTGAAGCTTTCTTT.

This clonotype was observed many times. The rearrangement links TRBV20-1 to TRBJ2-3; tentative D call: TRBD1 (5 bases). Looked up from germline, CDR1 is DFQATT and CDR2 is SNEGSKA (reference sequence). V lost 6 bases, J lost 2 bases, and 9 bases lay in between. The CDR3 runs 12 residues. DNA of the CDR3: TGCAGTGCCAGGGCTAACACAGATACGCAGTATTTT. Translated, it gives CSARANTDTQYF.

The sample holds many counts of this clonotype. The rearrangement uses TRBV29-1 and TRBJ2-3; TRBD1 aligns across 10 bases. Germline-derived CDR1 and CDR2 are SQVTM and ANQGSEA. The length of the CDR3 is 15 residues. The V segment lost 6 bases and the J segment 7 bases; nucleotides outside the gene matches: 13. This chain's CDR3 is CSVKPSTGGVNTQYF. The DNA for the CDR3 is TGCAGCGTAAAACCCTCGACAGGGGGCGTAAATACGCAGTATTTT.

On this clonotype: One base away lies a much larger clone, so this may be a sequencing read error. V gene TRBV28 combines with J gene TRBJ2-5; D gene unclear. The CDR3 consists of 11 residues. In germline, CDR1 is MDHEN, CDR2 SYDVKM. The CDR3 sequence is CDSQTQETQYF. The CDR3 DNA is TGTGACAGCCAGACACAAGAGACCCAGTACTTC.

This clonotype was seen many times. The chain couples TRBV11-2 to TRBJ2-1; either TRBD1 or TRBD2 may fit D (5 bases each). This CDR3 contains 13 residues. V was cut by 3 bases and J by 7 bases, with 10 bases left in between. CDR1 and CDR2 from the germline V gene are SGHAT and FQNNGV. This CDR3 is CASSLGVLNEQFF. In DNA form, the CDR3 reads TGTGCCAGCAGCTTGGGGGTTTTGAATGAGCAGTTCTTC.

This clonotype was recorded at least ten times. The chain couples TRBV27 to TRBJ2-1, with 7 bases matching TRBD2. CDR3 length equals 13 residues. V was pared by 6 bases and J by 8 bases, with 7 bases of the junction left unmatched. Germline CDR1 and CDR2: MNHEY and SMNVEV (reference sequence). CDR3 loop: CASRWTSGHEQFF. DNA for the CDR3: TGTGCCAGCAGATGGACTAGTGGGCATGAGCAGTTCTTC.

This clonotype has a count of ten or more. One end of the junction is discordant with germline, which a read error may explain. The chain is built from TRBV13 and TRBJ2-2, with TRBD1 as a possible D gene (6 bases). This CDR3 contains 15 residues. Germline CDR1 and CDR2: PRHDT and FYEKMQ (reference sequence). CDR3 in amino acids: CASSEGVLNPGELFF. As DNA, the CDR3 is TGTGCCAGCAGCGAGGGGGTCCTGAACCCCGGGGAGCTGTTTTTT.